The 10 T cell receptor beta chains below all came from one sample that was sequenced in a study of T cell changes during pregnancy in multiple sclerosis. Here immunoSEQ multiplex PCR was the method, and the copy in TCRdb shows in-frame clones only, minus some. The sample lists about 70,000 clones, roughly 94% occurring once. The specimen was peripheral blood, collected in the third trimester of pregnancy. The origin of the receptors is a female donor with multiple sclerosis, enrolled in a pregnancy study.

This chain links TRBV6-6 with TRBJ2-7, with 11 bases lining up with TRBD1. Germline lookup yields CDR1 MNHNY and CDR2 SVGAGI (reference sequence). This CDR3 region has 15 residues. With 4 bases clipped from V and 2 bases from J, the junction kept 4 bases outside the gene matches. The CDR3 reads CASSSPGQGAYEQYF. The CDR3 coding sequence is TGTGCCAGCAGTTCCCCGGGACAGGGGGCCTACGAGCAGTACTTC.

J is TRBJ1-4 and V is TRBV6-1; the match to TRBD1 covers 8 bases. Germline assignment: CDR1 MNHNS and CDR2 SASEGT. This CDR3 is built from 14 residues. Unmatched junction bases numbered 3, after V lost 8 bases and J lost 1 base. The CDR3 DNA reads TGTGCCAGCGACAGGGGTGGAACTAATGAAAAACTGTTTTTT. The encoded protein is CASDRGGTNEKLFF.

The rearrangement uses TRBV6-1 and TRBJ2-7; 10 bases are a match to TRBD2. J was trimmed by 2 bases and V by 6 bases; bases with no gene match: 4. The CDR3 consists of 14 residues. Germline V gene lookup returns CDR1 MNHNS and CDR2 SASEGT. The CDR3 sequence is CASRRTSGAYEQYF. CDR3 nucleotides: TGTGCCAGCAGGAGAACTAGCGGGGCCTACGAGCAGTACTTC.

The CDR3 spells CASSPQETEAFF. CDR3 DNA: TGTGCCAGCTCACCACAGGAGACTGAAGCTTTCTTT. V usage is TRBV18 and J usage is TRBJ1-1, with D uncertain. Germline assignment: CDR1 KGHSH and CDR2 LQKENI. Trimming stripped 1 base from V and 5 bases from J, with 5 bases between. This CDR3 has 12 amino acids. Filled out from reference TRBV18 and TRBJ1-1, the complete variable domain reads NAGVMQNPRHLVRRRGQEARLRCSPMKGHSHVYWYRQLPEEGLKFMVYLQKENIIDESGMPKERFSAEFPKEGPSILRIQQVVRGDSAAYFCASSPQETEAFFGQGTRLTVV.

The chain employs TRBV12-5 and TRBJ1-1, with D uncertain. Deletions cut 3 bases from V and 1 base from J, with 6 bases between. Germline V gene lookup returns CDR1 LGHNT and CDR2 FRNRAP. There are 13 residues in the CDR3. CDR3 protein: CASGLEANTEAFF. The CDR3 DNA sequence: TGTGCTAGTGGTTTAGAAGCGAACACTGAAGCTTTCTTT.

The count of this clone is one. CDR3 residues: CASSKAGTTAYEQYF. DNA of the CDR3: TGCGCCAGCAGCAAGGCCGGGACAACCGCCTACGAGCAGTACTTC. V usage is TRBV5-1 and J usage is TRBJ2-7, with TRBD1 as a possible D gene (6 bases). The CDR3 is made up of 15 amino acids. V was clipped by 4 bases and J by 2 bases, with 16 bases between them. Germline V gene sequence: CDR1 SGHRS, CDR2 YFSETQ. Combining the CDR3 with reference TRBV5-1 and TRBJ2-7 gives the whole variable domain KAGVTQTPRYLIKTRGQQVTLSCSPISGHRSVSWYQQTPGQGLQFLFEYFSETQRNKGNFPGRFSGRQFSNSRSEMNVSTLELGDSALYLCASSKAGTTAYEQYFGPGTRLTVT.

V and J are TRBV9 and TRBJ1-3, with a weak D call TRBD1 (6 bases). The CDR3 runs 17 residues. Germline loops: CDR1 SGDLS, CDR2 YYNGEE. V was clipped by 4 bases and J by 2 bases, with 19 bases between them. Here the CDR3 DNA reads TGTGCCAGCAGCTCTCCCTGGACAGACCATCCTGGAAACACCATATATTTT. This sequence encodes CASSSPWTDHPGNTIYF.

V is TRBV30 and J is TRBJ1-5, with D perhaps matching TRBD1 (6 bases). The CDR3 runs 13 residues. CDR1 is GTSNPN, CDR2 SVGIG, per germline (reference sequence). Trimming stripped 5 bases from V and 0 bases from J, with 8 bases between. The CDR3 DNA is TGTGCCTGGTCGGACAGTAGCAATCAGCCCCAGCATTTT. Amino acid sequence: CAWSDSSNQPQHF.

The chain couples TRBV4-1 to TRBJ2-1, with D possibly matching TRBD2 (5 bases). Deletions cut 7 bases from V and 9 bases from J, with 31 bases between. The CDR3 is made up of 18 amino acids. Germline V gene data show CDR1 as MGHRA and CDR2 as YSYEKL. The CDR3 loop reads CASTREFPGESVLREQFF. The CDR3, as DNA: TGCGCCAGCACCCGTGAATTCCCTGGGGAGTCAGTGCTCCGTGAGCAGTTCTTC.

V is TRBV5-6 and J is TRBJ2-1; D uncertain. The germline CDR1 and CDR2 sequences are SGHDT and YYEEEE. V dropped 1 base and J dropped 3 bases, with 5 bases sitting between them. The CDR3 extends over 13 amino acids. The CDR3 DNA sequence: TGTGCCAGCAGCTTGAACAGCTACAATGAGCAGTTCTTC. This encodes CASSLNSYNEQFF.